Below are 29 T cell receptor beta chains sequenced from a single sample in a study of blood T cell repertoires in COVID-19. The protocol was immunoSEQ multiplex PCR, while the TCRdb copy is restricted to in-frame clones and leaves out a portion. The repertoire holds around 170,000 clones, with approximately 78% as singletons. The sample comprised peripheral blood. Source of these receptors: a woman aged 80 or over with COVID-19, enrolled during active disease.

The chain has TRBV28 and TRBJ2-4, with 8 bases identical to TRBD2. This CDR3 region has 16 residues. The germline gives CDR1 MDHEN, CDR2 SYDVKM. The junction had 10 bases not matched to a gene; V was cut back by 2 bases and J by 7 bases. CDR3 sequence (DNA): TGTGCCAGCAGTTTAACCAGCGGGAGTGGTGGGAACATTCAGTACTTC. It is translated as CASSLTSGSGGNIQYF.

The rearrangement links TRBV2 to TRBJ2-5, with 13 nucleotides matching TRBD2. CDR1 is SNHLY, CDR2 FYNNEI, per germline. Losses at the gene ends were 8 bases for V and 5 bases for J; bases not matched to a gene: 8. This CDR3 spans 15 amino acids. The CDR3 DNA sequence: TGTGCCAGCCAGGGAGGACTAGCGGGGGTTGAGACCCAGTACTTC. Protein product: CASQGGLAGVETQYF.

Ten or more counts support this clone. The chain links TRBV3-1 (or the pseudogene TRBV3-2) to TRBJ2-7, with 8 bases fitting TRBD1. The length of the CDR3 is 13 residues. The V segment lost 1 base and the J segment 8 bases; nucleotides outside the gene matches: 4. Germline V gene sequence: CDR1 LGHDT, CDR2 YNNKEL (reference sequence). CDR3 residues: CASSQGTGYKQYF. CDR3 nucleotide sequence: TGTGCCAGCAGCCAAGGGACAGGGTATAAGCAGTACTTC.

This clone was detected a few times. The CDR3 protein is CASTTEPRSPLHF. CDR3 in DNA: TGTGCCAGTACAACAGAGCCCCGGTCACCCCTCCACTTT. This chain uses TRBV19 with TRBJ1-6; D unresolved. Germline-derived CDR1 and CDR2 are LNHDA and SQIVND (reference sequence). The CDR3 runs 13 residues. The V end was cut by 7 bases, the J end by 10 bases, with 14 bases between. Drawing the rest from reference TRBV19 and TRBJ1-6, the complete variable domain is DGGITQSPKYLFRKEGQNVTLSCEQNLNHDAMYWYRQDPGQGLRLIYYSQIVNDFQKGDIAEGYSVSREKKESFPLTVTSAQKNPTAFYLCASTTEPRSPLHFGNGTRLTVT.

The chain joins TRBV5-6 to TRBJ1-6; D may be TRBD1 (6 bases). This CDR3 is 14 amino acids long. Per the germline V gene, CDR1 is SGHDT and CDR2 is YYEEEE. V lost 4 bases and J lost 6, with 11 bases in between. CDR3 residues: CASSKRGTNSPLHF. CDR3 nucleotides: TGTGCCAGCAGCAAAAGGGGGACTAATTCACCCCTCCACTTT.

This chain links TRBV4-1 with TRBJ2-1; 9 bases map to TRBD2. Germline CDR1 is MGHRA and CDR2 is YSYEKL. The J segment lost 10 bases and the V segment lost 2 bases, leaving 9 bases of the junction unmatched. This CDR3 has 15 residues. The CDR3 region has the DNA TGCGCCAGCAGCCAAATGACTAGCGGAATACGGGAGCAGTTCTTC. Encoded protein: CASSQMTSGIREQFF.

The rearrangement links TRBV19 to TRBJ2-7; D may be TRBD1 or TRBD2 (6 bases each). V shed 5 bases and J shed 3 bases, with 17 bases lying between them. The CDR3 is 15 amino acids. In germline, CDR1 is LNHDA, CDR2 SQIVND (reference sequence). CDR3 amino acids: CASSLGGGGHYEQYF. CDR3 DNA: TGTGCCAGTAGTTTAGGGGGAGGAGGACACTACGAGCAGTACTTC.

The V and J genes are TRBV3-1 (or the pseudogene TRBV3-2) and TRBJ1-2; no definite D call. The CDR3 runs to 15 residues. Per germline, CDR1 LGHDT and CDR2 YNNKEL (reference sequence). V was pared by 1 base and J by 0 bases, with 9 bases between. CDR3 in DNA: TGTGCCAGCAGCCAAGCGGTAACAGCTAACTATGGCTACACCTTC. Residues: CASSQAVTANYGYTF.

The chain employs TRBV30 and TRBJ2-7, with TRBD1 identical over 7 bases. This CDR3 is built from 15 residues. The germline V gene has CDR1 GTSNPN and CDR2 SVGIG (reference sequence). V shed 0 bases and J 0 bases; nucleotides not matched to a gene: 5. CDR3 sequence: CAWSVQGPSSYEQYF. CDR3 coding DNA: TGTGCCTGGAGTGTACAGGGGCCGAGCTCCTACGAGCAGTACTTC.

The gene calls are TRBV5-4 and TRBJ2-7; D is ambiguous. Germline loops: CDR1 SGHNT, CDR2 YYREEE (reference sequence). The CDR3 totals 12 residues. Trimming cost V 3 bases and J 5 bases, with 9 bases left between them. The CDR3 DNA reads as TGTGCCAGCAGCTCCACAGAAAACGAGCAGTACTTC. Its protein is CASSSTENEQYF.

V gene TRBV24-1 combines with J gene TRBJ2-3, with a possible D match to TRBD2 (6 bases). This CDR3 contains 14 residues. CDR1 and CDR2 from the germline V gene are KGHDR and SFDVKD. Trimming took 5 bases from V and 11 from J, leaving 19 bases between them. CDR3 loop: CATSATTAWGGQYF. In nucleotides, the CDR3 is TGTGCCACCAGTGCCACGACAGCCTGGGGAGGGCAGTATTTT.

This clone is a singleton in its sample. This sequence joins TRBV7-9 and TRBJ2-7; TRBD2 matches 10 bases. Germline CDR1 is SEHNR and CDR2 is FQNEAQ (reference sequence). This CDR3 is 14 amino acids long. V shed 5 bases, J shed 0 bases, and the junction held 1 base outside the gene matches. The CDR3 sequence: CASSRTSGSYEQYF. CDR3 bases: TGTGCCAGCAGCCGGACTAGCGGCTCCTACGAGCAGTACTTC. Combining the CDR3 with reference TRBV7-9 and TRBJ2-7 gives the whole variable domain DTGVSQNPRHKITKRGQNVTFRCDPISEHNRLYWYRQTLGQGPEFLTYFQNEAQLEKSRLLSDRFSAERPKGSFSTLEIQRTEQGDSAMYLCASSRTSGSYEQYFGPGTRLTVT.

This clone occurred many times. The chain combines TRBV25-1 with TRBJ2-5; TRBD2 matches 8 bases. J gave up 1 base and V 4 bases, and 5 bases lay outside the gene matches. This CDR3 comprises 15 residues. Germline CDR1 MGHDK, CDR2 SYGVNS. DNA for the CDR3: TGTGCCAGCAGTGCGGCTAGCGGGCCCCAAGAGACCCAGTACTTC. Protein product: CASSAASGPQETQYF.

This rearrangement joins TRBV5-6 to TRBJ1-3; D is unclear. The ends were cut back, 0 bases at V and 4 bases at J, with 8 bases in the middle. Germline assignment: CDR1 SGHDT and CDR2 YYEEEE. The CDR3 sequence is 14 residues long. CDR3 sequence reads: CASSLDYAGNTIYF. CDR3 nucleotide sequence: TGTGCCAGCAGCTTGGACTATGCGGGAAACACCATATATTTT. Variable domain in full (rest from reference TRBV5-6 and TRBJ1-3): DAGVTQSPTHLIKTRGQQVTLRCSPKSGHDTVSWYQQALGQGPQFIFQYYEEEERQRGNFPDRFSGHQFPNYSSELNVNALLLGDSALYLCASSLDYAGNTIYFGEGSWLTVV.

CDR3 protein: CASSSPDKSSYNEQFF. The CDR3, as DNA: TGTGCCAGCAGTTCCCCCGACAAGAGCTCCTACAATGAGCAGTTCTTC. V and J are TRBV6-2 or TRBV6-3 and TRBJ2-1; D call uncertain. Germline V lookup: CDR1 MNHEY, CDR2 SVGEGT. Trimming took 4 bases from V and 0 from J, leaving 13 bases between them. The CDR3 contains 16 residues.

A few counts support this clone. The chain joins TRBV6-6 to TRBJ1-5; D uncertain. Trimming took 6 bases from V and 0 from J, leaving 9 bases between them. This CDR3 is built from 14 residues. CDR1 is MNHNY and CDR2 is SVGAGI in the germline V gene (reference sequence). CDR3 loop: CASSPGSSNQPQHF. CDR3 nucleotide sequence: TGTGCCAGCAGCCCCGGGTCTAGCAATCAGCCCCAGCATTTT.

V is TRBV28 and J is TRBJ2-7, with 8 bases identical to TRBD1. CDR1 MDHEN and CDR2 SYDVKM come from the germline V gene. The V gene end was trimmed by 5 bases and the J gene end by 2 bases; junction bases not matched to a gene: 5. The CDR3 runs 14 residues. The CDR3: CASSTTQGAYEQYF. CDR3 nucleotides: TGTGCCAGCAGTACGACACAGGGGGCCTACGAGCAGTACTTC.

The chain joins TRBV2 to TRBJ2-1, with 8 bases that match TRBD2. Losses at the gene ends were 4 bases for V and 3 bases for J; bases not matched to a gene: 5. Germline assignment: CDR1 SNHLY and CDR2 FYNNEI. There are 15 residues in the CDR3. The CDR3 DNA is TGTGCCAGCAGTGGGGGTAGCGGGGTCTACAATGAGCAGTTCTTC. It translates to CASSGGSGVYNEQFF.

The rearrangement links TRBV28 to TRBJ1-4, with D tentatively TRBD1 (6 bases). CDR1 is MDHEN, CDR2 SYDVKM, per germline. The length of the CDR3 is 15 residues. Trimming removed 6 bases at V and 2 bases at J, with 13 bases between. CDR3 DNA sequence: TGTGCCAGCAGGTCCCGAACAGGGACTAATGAAAAACTGTTTTTT. It translates to CASRSRTGTNEKLFF.

This chain connects TRBV30 to TRBJ2-6, with 7 bases matching TRBD2. The germline gives CDR1 GTSNPN, CDR2 SVGIG (reference sequence). This CDR3 spans 15 amino acids. After removal of 5 bases from V and 1 base from J, the junction contained 5 bases not matched to a gene. The CDR3 here is CAWAGGWSGANVLTF. The CDR3 coding sequence is TGTGCCTGGGCCGGGGGGTGGTCTGGGGCCAACGTCCTGACTTTC.

The chain employs TRBV7-6 and TRBJ2-7; 7 bases are shared with TRBD2. J was trimmed by 1 base and V by 1 base; bases with no gene match: 7. This CDR3 is 16 amino acids long. Germline V gene data show CDR1 as SGHVS and CDR2 as FNYEAQ. For the CDR3, the DNA is TGTGCCAGCAGCTTAGGATCAGCGGGAATATCCTACGAGCAGTACTTC. Amino acids: CASSLGSAGISYEQYF.

The chain has TRBV25-1 and TRBJ2-5; D might be TRBD1 (6 bases). Trimming removed 6 bases at V and 5 bases at J, with 10 bases between. This CDR3 is built from 12 residues. Germline lookup yields CDR1 MGHDK and CDR2 SYGVNS. The CDR3 nucleotides read TGTGCCAGCAGCGGGGACACCGAGACCCAGTACTTC. Translated: CASSGDTETQYF.

J is TRBJ1-5 and V is TRBV28, with a tentative D call TRBD1 (6 bases). This CDR3 spans 17 amino acids. The V end was cut by 5 bases, the J end by 0 bases, with 17 bases between. The germline V gene encodes CDR1 MDHEN and CDR2 SYDVKM. CDR3 sequence: CASSPQDSYYSNQPQHF. The CDR3 coding sequence is TGTGCCAGCAGTCCTCAGGACAGTTATTATAGCAATCAGCCCCAGCATTTT.

This chain links TRBV7-8 with TRBJ1-1; tentatively, D is TRBD1 (6 bases). Deletions cut 5 bases from V and 5 bases from J, with 18 bases between. The CDR3 sequence is 15 residues long. Germline loops: CDR1 SGHVS, CDR2 FQNEAQ. The DNA for the CDR3 is TGTGCCAGCAGCCCCGGGGGGGCAGGGTGGACTGAAGCTTTCTTT. Translation gives CASSPGGAGWTEAFF.

This sequence joins TRBV7-3 and TRBJ2-1, with TRBD2 identical over 10 bases. V was clipped by 5 bases and J by 3 bases; unmatched bases: 7. There are 16 residues in the CDR3. CDR1 is SGHTA, CDR2 FQGTGA, per germline. The CDR3 sequence: CASSRSGGAVYNEQFF. In DNA form, the CDR3 reads TGTGCCAGCAGCCGAAGCGGGGGGGCAGTCTACAATGAGCAGTTCTTC.

Points on this clone: Other DNA sequences within the sample encode an identical CDR3. This chain connects TRBV6-5 to TRBJ1-2, with no clear D. Trimming left V 0 bases short and J 8 bases short, with 10 bases between. The CDR3 length is 13 residues. The germline V gene encodes CDR1 MNHEY and CDR2 SVGAGI. This CDR3 is CASSYSTGRGYTF. CDR3 sequence (DNA): TGTGCCAGCAGTTACTCCACCGGGAGAGGCTACACCTTC.

The sample holds a few counts of this clone. The gene calls are TRBV10-3 and TRBJ1-5; TRBD1 aligns across 7 bases. The CDR3 has 14 amino acids. J lost 4 bases, V lost 10 bases, and 10 bases had no gene match. CDR1 and CDR2 from the germline V gene are ENHRY and SYGVKD. The CDR3 DNA sequence: TGTGCCACCGCCCGGGGACAGTATAATCAGCCCCAGCATTTT. Translating gives CATARGQYNQPQHF.

This chain uses TRBV19 with TRBJ2-5; 8 nucleotides agree with TRBD2. V dropped 7 bases and J dropped 5; count of bases not matched to a gene: 15. The germline V gene encodes CDR1 LNHDA and CDR2 SQIVND (reference sequence). This CDR3 spans 16 amino acids. CDR3 in DNA: TGTGCCAGTACCCCGGGGGGGCTGACCGGAGGTGAGACCCAGTACTTC. Amino acid sequence: CASTPGGLTGGETQYF.

The chain couples TRBV5-6 to TRBJ1-2; a possible D gene is TRBD1 (6 bases). The CDR3 consists of 16 residues. The germline V gene has CDR1 SGHDT and CDR2 YYEEEE. V dropped 4 bases and J dropped 0 bases, with 16 bases sitting between them. The CDR3 DNA reads as TGTGCCAGCAGCACGCGCCGACAGGCCACTAACTATGGCTACACCTTC. This sequence encodes CASSTRRQATNYGYTF.